This is a list of T cell receptor beta chains from one sample in a study of blood T cell repertoires in COVID-19. Libraries were prepared by immunoSEQ multiplex PCR; TCRdb keeps only in-frame clonotypes and omits some of them. The data contain roughly 100,000 clones, around 74% of them singletons. Sequenced: peripheral blood. The receptors were gathered from a woman in her 70s with acute or convalescent COVID-19. The CDR3 runs from the conserved cysteine through the conserved F or W. The D gene is left open where the match is weak. Some rows have no size entry. The others give once, few or many, or a class for an expanded clone.

cdr3_length	v_call	j_call	d_call	clone_size	cdr3_aa	cdr3_nt
13	TRBV18	TRBJ2-5	.	.	CASSPHSKETQYF	TGTGCCAGCTCACCACATTCCAAAGAGACCCAGTACTTC
13	TRBV5-1	TRBJ2-7	.	.	CASSLNGGYEQYF	TGCGCCAGCAGCTTGAACGGGGGCTACGAGCAGTACTTC
13	TRBV30	TRBJ2-7	.	.	CAWSQGKTYEQYF	TGTGCCTGGAGCCAGGGGAAGACGTACGAGCAGTACTTC
20	TRBV28	TRBJ2-1	TRBD2	.	CASSPPSPAGDISSYNEQFF	TGTGCCAGCAGTCCCCCCTCGCCCGCGGGGGATATTAGCTCCTACAATGAGCAGTTCTTC
16	TRBV4-3	TRBJ1-5	.	.	CASSQGTAWRNQPQHF	TGCGCCAGCAGCCAAGGGACAGCTTGGAGGAATCAGCCCCAGCATTTT
17	TRBV2	TRBJ1-1	TRBD1	.	CASSEEQGGLGVTEAFF	TGTGCCAGCAGTGAAGAGCAGGGGGGCCTTGGTGTCACTGAAGCTTTCTTT
14	TRBV7-2	TRBJ1-2	TRBD1	.	CASSFPDRTAGYTF	TGTGCCAGCAGCTTCCCGGACAGGACTGCTGGCTACACCTTC
13	TRBV10-3	TRBJ1-5	.	few	CAISDRGNQPQHF	TGTGCCATCAGTGACAGGGGCAATCAGCCCCAGCATTTT
13	TRBV5-1	TRBJ2-7	.	few	CASSLVQDAEQYF	TGCGCCAGCAGCTTGGTACAGGATGCCGAGCAGTACTTC
12	TRBV5-6	TRBJ2-1	.	.	CASSLVRGTWLF	TGTGCCAGCAGCTTGGTACGGGGTACGTGGCTCTTC
13	TRBV30	TRBJ1-3	TRBD1	.	CACDRGAGNTIYF	TGTGCCTGTGACAGGGGGGCTGGAAACACCATATATTTT
15	TRBV11-3	TRBJ2-1	.	.	CASSLGISEQHEQFF	TGTGCCAGCAGCTTAGGAATTAGCGAGCAGCATGAGCAGTTCTTC
12	TRBV15	TRBJ1-2	.	.	CATSLANYGYTF	TGTGCCACCAGCTTAGCGAACTATGGCTACACCTTC
15	TRBV5-8	TRBJ1-1	TRBD1	.	CASSFLVGGNTEAFF	TGTGCCAGCAGCTTTTTGGTAGGGGGCAACACTGAAGCTTTCTTT
13	TRBV2	TRBJ1-1	TRBD1	.	CASKGQGAGEAFF	TGTGCCAGCAAAGGACAGGGGGCGGGGGAAGCTTTCTTT
15	TRBV4-1	TRBJ2-3	.	once	CASSQGTLITDTQYF	TGCGCCAGCAGCCAAGGGACTTTAATCACAGATACGCAGTATTTT
20	TRBV18	TRBJ2-5	TRBD1	.	CASSHTPRTGLWGDQETQYF	TGTGCCAGCTCACATACCCCCAGGACAGGGTTATGGGGTGACCAAGAGACCCAGTACTTC
15	TRBV5-1	TRBJ2-1	TRBD2	.	CASSLVIAGGHEQFF	TGCGCCAGCAGCTTGGTGATAGCGGGGGGCCATGAGCAGTTCTTC
17	TRBV5-1	TRBJ2-3	.	.	CASSQGNTGFDTDTQYF	TGCGCCAGCAGCCAGGGAAACACAGGGTTCGACACAGATACGCAGTATTTT
14	TRBV19	TRBJ2-3	.	.	CASSDDSFTDTQYF	TGTGCCAGTAGCGATGACAGCTTCACAGATACGCAGTATTTT
14	TRBV27	TRBJ1-2	.	.	CASSLGPSNYGYTF	TGTGCCAGCAGTTTAGGGCCGTCTAACTATGGCTACACCTTC
13	TRBV29-1	TRBJ2-7	TRBD2	.	CSAWGGSSYEQYF	TGCAGCGCCTGGGGGGGGAGCTCCTACGAGCAGTACTTC
14	TRBV14	TRBJ1-1	TRBD1	.	CASSPQTGPTEAFF	TGTGCCAGCAGCCCCCAGACAGGGCCCACTGAAGCTTTCTTT
15	TRBV15	TRBJ2-1	.	.	CATSRASIGGNEQFF	TGTGCCACCAGCAGAGCCTCGATCGGGGGCAATGAGCAGTTCTTC
15	TRBV21-1	TRBJ1-2	.	.	CASSKAGHRDYGYTF	TGTGCCAGCAGCAAAGCAGGACACCGGGACTATGGCTACACCTTC
16	TRBV7-6	TRBJ1-1	TRBD1	.	CASSLVGGTANTEAFF	TGTGCCAGCAGCCTCGTAGGGGGGACAGCCAACACTGAAGCTTTCTTT
15	TRBV19	TRBJ1-4	.	few	CASSINSGPNEKLFF	TGTGCCAGTAGTATCAACTCAGGGCCTAATGAAAAACTGTTTTTT
13	TRBV5-1	TRBJ1-5	.	once	CASSLEGFEPQHF	TGCGCCAGCAGCTTGGAGGGGTTTGAGCCCCAGCATTTT